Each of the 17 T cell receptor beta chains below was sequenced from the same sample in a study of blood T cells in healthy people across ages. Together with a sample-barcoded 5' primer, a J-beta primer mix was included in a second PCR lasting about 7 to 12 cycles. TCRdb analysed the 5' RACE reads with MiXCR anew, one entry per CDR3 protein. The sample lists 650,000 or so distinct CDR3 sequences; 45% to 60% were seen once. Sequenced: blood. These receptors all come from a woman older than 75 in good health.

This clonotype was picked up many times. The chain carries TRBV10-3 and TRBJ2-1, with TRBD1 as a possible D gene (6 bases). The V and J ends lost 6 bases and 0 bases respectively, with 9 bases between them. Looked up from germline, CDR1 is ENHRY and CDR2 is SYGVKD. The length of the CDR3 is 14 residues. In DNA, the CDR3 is TGTGCCATCAGCCGAGGGGGCTCCTACAATGAGCAGTTCTTC. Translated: CAISRGGSYNEQFF.

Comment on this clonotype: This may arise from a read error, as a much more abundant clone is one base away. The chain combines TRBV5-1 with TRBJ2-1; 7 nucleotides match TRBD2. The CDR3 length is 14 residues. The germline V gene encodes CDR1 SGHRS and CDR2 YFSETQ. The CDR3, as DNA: TGCGCCAGCAGCACCGGGACTAACTACAATGAGCGGTTCTTC. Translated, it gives CASSTGTNYNERFF.

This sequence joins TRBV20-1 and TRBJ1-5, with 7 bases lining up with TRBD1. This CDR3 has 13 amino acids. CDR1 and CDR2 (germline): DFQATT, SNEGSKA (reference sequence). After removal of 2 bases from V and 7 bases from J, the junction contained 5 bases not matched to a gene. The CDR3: CSARRGPAQPQHF. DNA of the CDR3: TGCAGTGCTAGAAGGGGGCCGGCCCAGCCCCAGCATTTT.

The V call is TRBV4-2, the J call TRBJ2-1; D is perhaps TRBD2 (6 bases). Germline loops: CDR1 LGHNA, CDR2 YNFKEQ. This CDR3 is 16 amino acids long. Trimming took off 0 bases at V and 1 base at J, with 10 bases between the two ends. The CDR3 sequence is CASSQESSGSYNEQFF. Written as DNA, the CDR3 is TGTGCCAGCAGCCAAGAATCCAGCGGGTCCTACAATGAGCAGTTCTTC.

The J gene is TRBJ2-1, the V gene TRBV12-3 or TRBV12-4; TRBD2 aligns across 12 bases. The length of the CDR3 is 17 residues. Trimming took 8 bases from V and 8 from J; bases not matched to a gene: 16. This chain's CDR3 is CASPLAASGRVVDEQFF. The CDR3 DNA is TGTGCCAGCCCTCTTGCGGCTAGCGGGAGGGTGGTGGATGAGCAGTTCTTC.

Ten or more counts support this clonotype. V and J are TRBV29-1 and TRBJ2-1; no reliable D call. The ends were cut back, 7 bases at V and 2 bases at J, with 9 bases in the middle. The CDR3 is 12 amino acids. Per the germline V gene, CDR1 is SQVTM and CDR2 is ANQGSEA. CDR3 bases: TGCAGCGGACGATCCACCTACAATGAGCAGTTCTTC. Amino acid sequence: CSGRSTYNEQFF.

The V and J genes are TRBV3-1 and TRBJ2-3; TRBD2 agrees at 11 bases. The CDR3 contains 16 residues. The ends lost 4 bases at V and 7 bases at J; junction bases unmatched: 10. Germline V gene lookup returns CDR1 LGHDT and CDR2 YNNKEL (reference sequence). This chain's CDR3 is CASSRDLAGGRNTQYF. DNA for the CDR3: TGTGCCAGCAGCCGAGATCTAGCGGGGGGTCGAAATACGCAGTATTTT.

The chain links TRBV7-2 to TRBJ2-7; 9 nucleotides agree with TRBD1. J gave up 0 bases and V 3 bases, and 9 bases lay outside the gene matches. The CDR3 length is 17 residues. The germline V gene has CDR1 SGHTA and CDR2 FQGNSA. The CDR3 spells CASSFYRTGGSSYEQYF. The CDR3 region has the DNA TGTGCCAGCAGCTTCTACCGAACAGGGGGCAGCTCCTACGAGCAGTACTTC.

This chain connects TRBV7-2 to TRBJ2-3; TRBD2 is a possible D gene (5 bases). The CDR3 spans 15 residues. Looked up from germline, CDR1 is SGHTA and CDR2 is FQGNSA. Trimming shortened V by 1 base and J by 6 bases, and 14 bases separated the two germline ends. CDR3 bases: TGTGCCAGCAGCTTAGAGTGGGTGGGCGGGGATACGCAGTATTTT. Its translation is CASSLEWVGGDTQYF.

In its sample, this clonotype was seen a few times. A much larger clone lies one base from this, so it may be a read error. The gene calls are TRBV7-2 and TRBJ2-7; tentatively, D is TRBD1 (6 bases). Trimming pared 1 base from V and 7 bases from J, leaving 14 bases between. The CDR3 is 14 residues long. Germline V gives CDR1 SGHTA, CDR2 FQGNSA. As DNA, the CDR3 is TGTGCCAGCAGCTTAGGGGGACAAGTCGATGAGCAGTACTTC. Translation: CASSLGGQVDEQYF.

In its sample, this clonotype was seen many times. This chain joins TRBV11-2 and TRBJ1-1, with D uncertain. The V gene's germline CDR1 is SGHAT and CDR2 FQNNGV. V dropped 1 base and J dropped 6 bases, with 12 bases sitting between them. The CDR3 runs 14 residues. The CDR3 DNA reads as TGTGCCAGCAGCTTAGTGCGGGGTGGCCCTGAAGCTTTCTTT. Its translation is CASSLVRGGPEAFF.

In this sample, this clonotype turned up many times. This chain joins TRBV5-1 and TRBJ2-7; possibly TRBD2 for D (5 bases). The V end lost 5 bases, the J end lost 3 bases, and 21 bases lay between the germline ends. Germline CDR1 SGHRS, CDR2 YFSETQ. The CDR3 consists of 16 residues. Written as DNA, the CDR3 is TGCGCCAGCAGTCGCCCGGAGGCAGAAAAAAACTACGAGCAGTACTTC. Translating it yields CASSRPEAEKNYEQYF.

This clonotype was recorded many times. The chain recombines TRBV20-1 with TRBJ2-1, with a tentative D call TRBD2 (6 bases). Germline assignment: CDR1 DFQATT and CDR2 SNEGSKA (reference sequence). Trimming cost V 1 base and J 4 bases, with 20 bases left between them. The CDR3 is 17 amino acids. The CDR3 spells CSARALSASEAYNEQFF. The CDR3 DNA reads TGCAGTGCTAGAGCATTATCGGCTAGCGAAGCTTACAATGAGCAGTTCTTC.

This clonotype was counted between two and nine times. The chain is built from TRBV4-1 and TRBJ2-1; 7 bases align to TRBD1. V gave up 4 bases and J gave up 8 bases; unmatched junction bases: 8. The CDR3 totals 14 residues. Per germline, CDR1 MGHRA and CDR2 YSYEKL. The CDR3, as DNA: TGCGCCAGCAGCCTCAGACAGGGTGGTGATGAGCAGTTCTTC. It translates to CASSLRQGGDEQFF.

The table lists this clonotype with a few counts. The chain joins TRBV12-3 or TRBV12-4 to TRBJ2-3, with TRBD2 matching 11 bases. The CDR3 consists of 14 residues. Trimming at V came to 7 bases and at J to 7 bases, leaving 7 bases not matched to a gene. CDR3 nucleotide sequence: TGTGCCAGCAAAATAGCGGGGGGGCCGAATACGCAGTATTTT. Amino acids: CASKIAGGPNTQYF.

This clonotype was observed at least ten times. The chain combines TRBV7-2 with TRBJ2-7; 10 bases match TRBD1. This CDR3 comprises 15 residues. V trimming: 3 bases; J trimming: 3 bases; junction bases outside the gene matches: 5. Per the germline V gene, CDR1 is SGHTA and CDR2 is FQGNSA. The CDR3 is CASSFRGQGSYEQYF. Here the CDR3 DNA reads TGTGCCAGCAGCTTTCGGGGACAGGGGAGCTACGAGCAGTACTTC.

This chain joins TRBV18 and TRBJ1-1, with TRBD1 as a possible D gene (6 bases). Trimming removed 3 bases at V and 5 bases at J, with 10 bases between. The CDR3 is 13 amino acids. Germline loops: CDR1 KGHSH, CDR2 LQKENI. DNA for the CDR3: TGTGCCAGCTCACCTACTGACAGGACTGAAGCTTTCTTT. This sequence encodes CASSPTDRTEAFF.